The rows below give T cell receptor beta chains drawn from one sample of a study of OX40 agonist ivuxolimab in advanced cancers. Sequenced by immunoSEQ multiplex PCR; TCRdb stores in-frame clones only, minus some. The table lists roughly 80,000 clones, approximately 85% of them singletons. Sequencing used CD4+ or CD8+ T cells sorted from blood, obtained in a trial of the OX40 agonist ivuxolimab. The receptors here all came from an adult with an advanced solid tumor such as melanoma, head and neck, liver or kidney cancer. CDR3s include the opening cysteine and the closing phenylalanine or tryptophan. The order of the fields is V gene, J gene, CDR3 protein.

>TRBV7-2|TRBJ1-6
CASSLHRGPVYNSPLHF
>TRBV19|TRBJ2-7
CASSWGTTSYEQYF
>TRBV6-5|TRBJ2-7
CASSSTGTGYEQYF
>TRBV4-1|TRBJ1-1
CASTTGTGMAGNTEAFF
>TRBV6-5|TRBJ2-7
CASRSQGAWYEQYF
>TRBV10-3|TRBJ1-6
CAISAQGLDSPLHF
>TRBV13|TRBJ2-1
CASSLGRVYYNEQFF
>TRBV7-9|TRBJ1-2
CASSLAQLNGGYTF
>TRBV29-1|TRBJ2-2
CSVVERASGAPNGAELFF
>TRBV5-1|TRBJ1-3
CASSSGEGAGNTIYF
>TRBV7-9|TRBJ1-1
CAVEQASLNTEAFF
>TRBV10-2|TRBJ2-1
CASIADMVGNEQFF
>TRBV7-9|TRBJ2-2
CASSPWTAGELFF
>TRBV19|TRBJ1-2
CASSVRGIGDGYTF
>TRBV7-6|TRBJ1-1
CASSPRGGMNTEAFF
>TRBV12-2|TRBJ1-6
CASRLPRYLEGVITFEALHF
>TRBV25-1|TRBJ2-1
CASSEPGRKGGFDNEQFF
>TRBV28|TRBJ1-2
CASSLGDYGYTF
>TRBV7-7|TRBJ1-4
CASSKRFGEKLFF
>TRBV7-2|TRBJ1-3
CASSYSSGNTIYF
>TRBV2|TRBJ2-7
CASSGTVGAPDEQYF
>TRBV7-2|TRBJ2-7
CASSPRLDSFEQYF